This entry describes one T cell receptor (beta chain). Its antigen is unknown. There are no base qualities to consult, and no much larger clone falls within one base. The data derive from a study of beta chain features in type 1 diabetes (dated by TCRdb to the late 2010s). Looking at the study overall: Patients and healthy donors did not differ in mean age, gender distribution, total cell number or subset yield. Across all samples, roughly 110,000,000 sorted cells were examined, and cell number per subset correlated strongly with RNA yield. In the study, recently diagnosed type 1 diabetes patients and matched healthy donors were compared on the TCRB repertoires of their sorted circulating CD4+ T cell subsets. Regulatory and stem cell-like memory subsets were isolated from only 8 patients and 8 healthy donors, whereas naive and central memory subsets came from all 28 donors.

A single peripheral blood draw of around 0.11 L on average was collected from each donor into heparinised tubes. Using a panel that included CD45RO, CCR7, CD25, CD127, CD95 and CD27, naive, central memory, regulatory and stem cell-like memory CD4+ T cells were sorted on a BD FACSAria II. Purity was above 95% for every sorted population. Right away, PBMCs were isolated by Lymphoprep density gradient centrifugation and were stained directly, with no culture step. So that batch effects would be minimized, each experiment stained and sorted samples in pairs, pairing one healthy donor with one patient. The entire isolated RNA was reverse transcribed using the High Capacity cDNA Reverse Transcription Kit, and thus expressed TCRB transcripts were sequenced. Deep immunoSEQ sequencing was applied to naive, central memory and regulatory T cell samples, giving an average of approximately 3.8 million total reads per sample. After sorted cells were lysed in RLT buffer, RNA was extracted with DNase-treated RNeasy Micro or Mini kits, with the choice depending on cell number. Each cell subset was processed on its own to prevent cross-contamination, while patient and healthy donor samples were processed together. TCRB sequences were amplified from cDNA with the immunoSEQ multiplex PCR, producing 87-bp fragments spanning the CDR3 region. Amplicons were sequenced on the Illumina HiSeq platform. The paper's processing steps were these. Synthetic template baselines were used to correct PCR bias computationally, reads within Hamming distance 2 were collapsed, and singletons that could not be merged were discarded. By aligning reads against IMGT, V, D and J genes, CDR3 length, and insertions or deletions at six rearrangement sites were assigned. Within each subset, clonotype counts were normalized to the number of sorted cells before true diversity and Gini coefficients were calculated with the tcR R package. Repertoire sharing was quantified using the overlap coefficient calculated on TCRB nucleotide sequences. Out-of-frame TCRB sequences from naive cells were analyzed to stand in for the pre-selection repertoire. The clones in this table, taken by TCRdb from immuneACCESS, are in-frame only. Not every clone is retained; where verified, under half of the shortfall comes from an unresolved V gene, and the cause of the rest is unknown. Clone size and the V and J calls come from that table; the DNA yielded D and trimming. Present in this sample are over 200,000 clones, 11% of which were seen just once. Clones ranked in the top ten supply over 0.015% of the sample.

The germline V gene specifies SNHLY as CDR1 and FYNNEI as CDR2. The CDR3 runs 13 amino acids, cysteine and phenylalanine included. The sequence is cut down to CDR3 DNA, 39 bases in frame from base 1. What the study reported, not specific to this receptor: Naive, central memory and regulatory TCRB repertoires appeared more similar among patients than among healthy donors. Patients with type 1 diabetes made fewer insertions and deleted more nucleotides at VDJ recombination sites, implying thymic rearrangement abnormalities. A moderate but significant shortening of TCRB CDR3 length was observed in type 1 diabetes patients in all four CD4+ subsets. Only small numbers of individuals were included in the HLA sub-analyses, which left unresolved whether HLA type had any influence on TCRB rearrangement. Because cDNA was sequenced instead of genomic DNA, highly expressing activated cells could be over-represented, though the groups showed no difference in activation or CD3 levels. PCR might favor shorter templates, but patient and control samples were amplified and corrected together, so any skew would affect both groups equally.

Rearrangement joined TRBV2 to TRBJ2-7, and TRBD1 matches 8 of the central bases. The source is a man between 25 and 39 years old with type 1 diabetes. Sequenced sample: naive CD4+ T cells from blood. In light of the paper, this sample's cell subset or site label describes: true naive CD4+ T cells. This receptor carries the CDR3 CAINTGGRRAQYF. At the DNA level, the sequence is TGTGCTATAAATACAGGGGGGCGTAGGGCGCAGTACTTC.